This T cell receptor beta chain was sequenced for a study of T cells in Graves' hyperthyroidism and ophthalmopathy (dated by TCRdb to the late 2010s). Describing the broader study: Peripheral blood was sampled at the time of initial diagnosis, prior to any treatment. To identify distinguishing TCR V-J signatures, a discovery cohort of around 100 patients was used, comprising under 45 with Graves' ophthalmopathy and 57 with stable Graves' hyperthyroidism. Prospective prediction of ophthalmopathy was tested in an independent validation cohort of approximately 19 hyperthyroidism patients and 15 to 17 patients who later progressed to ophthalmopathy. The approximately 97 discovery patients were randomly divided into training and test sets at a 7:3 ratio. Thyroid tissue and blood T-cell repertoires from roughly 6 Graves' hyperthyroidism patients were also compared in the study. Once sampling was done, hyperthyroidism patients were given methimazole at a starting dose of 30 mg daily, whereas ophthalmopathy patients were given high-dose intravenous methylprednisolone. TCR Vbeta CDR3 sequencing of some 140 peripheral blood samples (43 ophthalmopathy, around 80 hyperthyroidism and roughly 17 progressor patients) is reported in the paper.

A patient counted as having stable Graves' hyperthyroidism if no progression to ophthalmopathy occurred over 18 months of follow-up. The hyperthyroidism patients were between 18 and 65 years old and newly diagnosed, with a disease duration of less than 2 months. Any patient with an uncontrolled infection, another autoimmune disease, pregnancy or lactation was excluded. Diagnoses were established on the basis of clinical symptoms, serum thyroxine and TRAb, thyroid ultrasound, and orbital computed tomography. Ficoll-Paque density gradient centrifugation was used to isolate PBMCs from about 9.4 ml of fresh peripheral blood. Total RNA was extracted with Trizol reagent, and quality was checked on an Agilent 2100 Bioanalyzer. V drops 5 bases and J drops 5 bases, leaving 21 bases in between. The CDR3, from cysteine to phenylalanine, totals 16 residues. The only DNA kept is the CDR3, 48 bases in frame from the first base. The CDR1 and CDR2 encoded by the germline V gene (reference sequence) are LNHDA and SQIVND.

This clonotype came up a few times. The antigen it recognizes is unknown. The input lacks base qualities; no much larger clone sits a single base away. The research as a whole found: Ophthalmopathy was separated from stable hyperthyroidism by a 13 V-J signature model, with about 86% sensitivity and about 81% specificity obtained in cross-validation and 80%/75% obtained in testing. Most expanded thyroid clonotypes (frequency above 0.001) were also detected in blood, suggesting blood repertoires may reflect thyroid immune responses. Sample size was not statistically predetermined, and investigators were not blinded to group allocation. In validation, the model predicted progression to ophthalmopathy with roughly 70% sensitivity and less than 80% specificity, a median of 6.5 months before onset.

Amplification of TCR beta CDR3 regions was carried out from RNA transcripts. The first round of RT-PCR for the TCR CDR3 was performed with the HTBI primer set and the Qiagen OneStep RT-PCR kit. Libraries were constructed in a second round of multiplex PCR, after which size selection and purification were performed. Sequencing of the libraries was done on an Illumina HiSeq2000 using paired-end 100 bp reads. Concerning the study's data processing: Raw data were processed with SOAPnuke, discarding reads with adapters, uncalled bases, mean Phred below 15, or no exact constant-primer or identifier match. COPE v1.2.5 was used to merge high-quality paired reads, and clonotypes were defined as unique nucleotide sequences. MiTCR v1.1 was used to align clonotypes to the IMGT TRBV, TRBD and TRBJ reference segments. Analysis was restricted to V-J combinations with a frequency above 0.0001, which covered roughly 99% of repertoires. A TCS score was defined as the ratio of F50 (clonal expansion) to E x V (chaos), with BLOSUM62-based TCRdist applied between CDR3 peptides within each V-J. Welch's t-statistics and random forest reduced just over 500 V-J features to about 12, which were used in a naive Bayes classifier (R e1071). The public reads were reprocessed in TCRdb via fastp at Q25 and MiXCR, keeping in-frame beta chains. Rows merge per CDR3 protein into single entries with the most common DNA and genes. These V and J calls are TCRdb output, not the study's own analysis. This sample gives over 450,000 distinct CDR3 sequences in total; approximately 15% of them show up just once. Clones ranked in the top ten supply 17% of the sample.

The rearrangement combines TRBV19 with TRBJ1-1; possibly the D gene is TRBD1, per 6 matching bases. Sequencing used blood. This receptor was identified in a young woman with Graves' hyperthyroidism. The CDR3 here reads CASSSRGGGFGTEAFF. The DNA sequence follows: TGTGCCAGTAGTTCTCGGGGAGGGGGGTTTGGGACTGAAGCTTTCTTT.